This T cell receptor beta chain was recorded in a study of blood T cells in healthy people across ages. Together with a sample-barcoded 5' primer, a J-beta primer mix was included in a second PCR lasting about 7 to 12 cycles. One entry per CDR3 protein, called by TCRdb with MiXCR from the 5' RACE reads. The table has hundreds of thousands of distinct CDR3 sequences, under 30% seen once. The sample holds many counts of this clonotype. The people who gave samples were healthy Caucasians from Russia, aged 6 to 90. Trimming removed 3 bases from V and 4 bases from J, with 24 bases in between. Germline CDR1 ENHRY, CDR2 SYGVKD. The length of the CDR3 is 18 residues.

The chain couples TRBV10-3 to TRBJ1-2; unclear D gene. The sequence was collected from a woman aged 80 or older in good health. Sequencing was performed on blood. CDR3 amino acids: CAISDKSGLQKSLYGYTF. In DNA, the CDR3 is TGTGCCATCAGTGACAAATCTGGACTGCAAAAGTCCCTCTATGGCTACACCTTC.